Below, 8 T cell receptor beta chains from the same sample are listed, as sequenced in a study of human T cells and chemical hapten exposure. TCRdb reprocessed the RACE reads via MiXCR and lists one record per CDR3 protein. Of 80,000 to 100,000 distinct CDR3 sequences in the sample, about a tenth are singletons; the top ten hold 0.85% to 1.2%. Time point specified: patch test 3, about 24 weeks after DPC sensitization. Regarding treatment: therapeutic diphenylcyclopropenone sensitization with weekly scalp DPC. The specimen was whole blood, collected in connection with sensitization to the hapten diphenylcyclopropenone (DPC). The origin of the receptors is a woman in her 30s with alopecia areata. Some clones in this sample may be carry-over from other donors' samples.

The CDR3 DNA reads TGTGCCAGCGATCAGGGCCAGCCCCAGCATTTT. Its translation is CASDQGQPQHF. The chain combines TRBV28 with TRBJ1-5, with D possibly being TRBD1 (5 bases). Germline V gene lookup returns CDR1 MDHEN and CDR2 SYDVKM. This CDR3 region has 11 residues. V was pared by 8 bases and J by 7 bases, with 9 bases between.

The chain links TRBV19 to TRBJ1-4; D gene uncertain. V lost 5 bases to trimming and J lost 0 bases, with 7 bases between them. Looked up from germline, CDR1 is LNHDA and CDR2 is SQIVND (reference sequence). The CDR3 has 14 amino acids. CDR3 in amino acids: CASSFGATNEKLFF. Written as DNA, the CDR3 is TGTGCCAGTAGTTTCGGAGCAACTAATGAAAAACTGTTTTTT.

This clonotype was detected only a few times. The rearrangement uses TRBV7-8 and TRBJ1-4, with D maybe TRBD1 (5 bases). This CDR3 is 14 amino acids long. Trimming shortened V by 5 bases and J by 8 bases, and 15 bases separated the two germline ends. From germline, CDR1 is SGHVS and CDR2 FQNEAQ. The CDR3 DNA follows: TGTGCCAGCAGCCCCGAAAGGGGAAGGGAAAAACTGTTTTTT. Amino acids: CASSPERGREKLFF.

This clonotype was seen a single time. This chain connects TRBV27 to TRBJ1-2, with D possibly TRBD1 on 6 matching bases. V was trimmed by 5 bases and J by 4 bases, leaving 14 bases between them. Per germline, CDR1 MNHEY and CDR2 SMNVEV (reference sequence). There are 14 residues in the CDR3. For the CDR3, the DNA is TGTGCCAGCAGTCCATTAGGGGGAATCTATGGCTACACCTTC. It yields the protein CASSPLGGIYGYTF.

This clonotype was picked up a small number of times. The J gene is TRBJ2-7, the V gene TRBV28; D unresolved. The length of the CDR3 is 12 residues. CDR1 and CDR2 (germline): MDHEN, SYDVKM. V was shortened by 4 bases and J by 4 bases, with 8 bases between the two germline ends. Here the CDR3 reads CASSSRQYEQYF. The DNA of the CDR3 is TGTGCCAGCAGTTCAAGGCAGTACGAGCAGTACTTC.

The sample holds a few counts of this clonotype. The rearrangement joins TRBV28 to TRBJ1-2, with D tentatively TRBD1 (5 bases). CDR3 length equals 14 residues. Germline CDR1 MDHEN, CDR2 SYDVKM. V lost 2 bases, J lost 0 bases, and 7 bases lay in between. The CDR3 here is CASSLQGANYGYTF. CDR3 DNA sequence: TGTGCCAGCAGTTTACAGGGAGCTAACTATGGCTACACCTTC.

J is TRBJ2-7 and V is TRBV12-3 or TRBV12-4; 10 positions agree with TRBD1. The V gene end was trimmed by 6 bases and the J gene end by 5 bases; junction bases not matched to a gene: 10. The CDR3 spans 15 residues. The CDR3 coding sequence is TGTGCCAGCAGCCGCTCGGGACAGGGGATTGACGAGCAGTACTTC. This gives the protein CASSRSGQGIDEQYF.

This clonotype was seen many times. The CDR3 bases are TGTGCCAGCAGCTTAGGCCGAACTGGGGCCAACGTCCTGACTTTC. Protein sequence: CASSLGRTGANVLTF. This rearrangement joins TRBV11-2 to TRBJ2-6; D is unclear. The CDR3 sequence is 15 residues long. Germline V gives CDR1 SGHAT, CDR2 FQNNGV. V lost 1 base, J lost 2 bases, and 6 bases lay in between.